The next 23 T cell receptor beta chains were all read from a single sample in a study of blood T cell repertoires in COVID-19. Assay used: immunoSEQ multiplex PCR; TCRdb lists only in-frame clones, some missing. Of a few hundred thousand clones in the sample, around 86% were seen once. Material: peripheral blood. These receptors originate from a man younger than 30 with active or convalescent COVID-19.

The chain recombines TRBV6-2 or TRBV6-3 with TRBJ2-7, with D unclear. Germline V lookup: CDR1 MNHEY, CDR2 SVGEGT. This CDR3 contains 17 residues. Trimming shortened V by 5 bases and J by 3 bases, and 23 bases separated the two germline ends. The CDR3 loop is CASSKAGSILIGYEQYF. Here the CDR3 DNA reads TGTGCCAGCAGTAAGGCAGGATCTATTCTAATAGGCTACGAGCAGTACTTC.

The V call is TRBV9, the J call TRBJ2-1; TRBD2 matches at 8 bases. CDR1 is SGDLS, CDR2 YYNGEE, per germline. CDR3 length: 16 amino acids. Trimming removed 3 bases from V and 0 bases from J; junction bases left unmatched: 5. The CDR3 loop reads CASSAPGLGSYNEQFF. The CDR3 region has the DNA TGTGCCAGCAGCGCACCGGGACTAGGCTCCTACAATGAGCAGTTCTTC. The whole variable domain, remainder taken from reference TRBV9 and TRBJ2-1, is DSGVTQTPKHLITATGQRVTLRCSPRSGDLSVYWYQQSLDQGLQFLIQYYNGEERAKGNILERFSAQQFPDLHSELNLSSLELGDSALYFCASSAPGLGSYNEQFFGPGTRLTVL.

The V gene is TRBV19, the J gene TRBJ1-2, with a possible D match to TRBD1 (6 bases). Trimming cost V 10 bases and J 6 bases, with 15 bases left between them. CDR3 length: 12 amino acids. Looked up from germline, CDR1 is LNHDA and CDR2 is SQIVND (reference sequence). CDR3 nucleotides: TGTGCCACCAGATCAGGGGCCGATGGCTACACCTTC. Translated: CATRSGADGYTF.

CDR3 sequence (DNA): TGTGCCAGCAGTGATCCCTCGTCCCCTGGAAACACCATATATTTT. Protein sequence: CASSDPSSPGNTIYF. This chain uses TRBV25-1 with TRBJ1-3; no definite D call. Germline V gene lookup returns CDR1 MGHDK and CDR2 SYGVNS. This CDR3 is 15 amino acids long. Trimming took off 3 bases at V and 2 bases at J, with 11 bases between the two ends.

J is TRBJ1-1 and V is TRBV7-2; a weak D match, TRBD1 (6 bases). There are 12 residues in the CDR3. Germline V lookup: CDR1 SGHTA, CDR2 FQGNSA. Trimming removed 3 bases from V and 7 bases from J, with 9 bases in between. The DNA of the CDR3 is TGTGCCAGCAGCTTGGCCAGGGGTGAAGCTTTCTTT. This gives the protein CASSLARGEAFF.

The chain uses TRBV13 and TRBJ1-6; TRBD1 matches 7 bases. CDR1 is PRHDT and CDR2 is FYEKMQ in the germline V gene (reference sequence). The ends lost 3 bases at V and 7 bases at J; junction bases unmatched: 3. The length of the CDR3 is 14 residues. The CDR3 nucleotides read TGTGCCAGCAGCTTGGGACAGCAGAATTCACCCCTCCACTTT. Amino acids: CASSLGQQNSPLHF.

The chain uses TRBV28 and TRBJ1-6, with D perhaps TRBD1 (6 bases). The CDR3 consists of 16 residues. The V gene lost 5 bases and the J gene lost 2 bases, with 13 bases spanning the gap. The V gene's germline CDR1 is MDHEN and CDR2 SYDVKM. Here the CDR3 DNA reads TGTGCCAGCAGTACCTCAGGGGTAGCCTATAATTCACCCCTCCACTTT. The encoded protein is CASSTSGVAYNSPLHF.

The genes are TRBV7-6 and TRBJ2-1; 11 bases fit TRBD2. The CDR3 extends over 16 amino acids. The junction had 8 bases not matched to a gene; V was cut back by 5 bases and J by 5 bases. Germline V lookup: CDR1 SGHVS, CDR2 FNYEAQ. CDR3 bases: TGTGCCAGCAGCCGTCCACTAGCGGGGGCCGACAATGAGCAGTTCTTC. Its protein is CASSRPLAGADNEQFF.

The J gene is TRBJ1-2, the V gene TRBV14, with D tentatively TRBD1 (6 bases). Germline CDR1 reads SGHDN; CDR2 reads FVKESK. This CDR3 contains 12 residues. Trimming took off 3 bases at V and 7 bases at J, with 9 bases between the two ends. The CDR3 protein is CASSQSGAGYTF. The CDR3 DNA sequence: TGTGCCAGCAGCCAGTCAGGGGCTGGCTACACCTTC.

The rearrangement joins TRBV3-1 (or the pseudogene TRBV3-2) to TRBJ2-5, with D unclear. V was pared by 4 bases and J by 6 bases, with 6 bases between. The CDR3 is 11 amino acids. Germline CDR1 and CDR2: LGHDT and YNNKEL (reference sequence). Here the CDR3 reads CASSRTQTQYF. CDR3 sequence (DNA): TGTGCCAGCAGCCGCACACAGACCCAGTACTTC.

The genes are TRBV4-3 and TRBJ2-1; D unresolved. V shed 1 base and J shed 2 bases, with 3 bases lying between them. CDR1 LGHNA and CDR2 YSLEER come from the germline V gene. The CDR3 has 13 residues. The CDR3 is CASSQAAYNEQFF. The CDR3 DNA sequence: TGCGCCAGCAGCCAAGCGGCCTACAATGAGCAGTTCTTC.

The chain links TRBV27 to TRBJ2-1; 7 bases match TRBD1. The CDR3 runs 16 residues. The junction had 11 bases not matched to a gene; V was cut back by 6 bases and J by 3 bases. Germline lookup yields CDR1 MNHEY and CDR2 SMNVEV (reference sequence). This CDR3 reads CASSQTNRGFYNEQFF. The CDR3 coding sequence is TGTGCCAGCAGCCAAACTAACAGGGGATTCTACAATGAGCAGTTCTTC.

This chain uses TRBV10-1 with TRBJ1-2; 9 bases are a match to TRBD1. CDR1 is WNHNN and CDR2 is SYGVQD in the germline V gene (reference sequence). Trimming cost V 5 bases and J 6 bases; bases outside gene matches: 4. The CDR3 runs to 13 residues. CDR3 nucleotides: TGCGCCAGCAGTTGGGACAGGGCAAATGGCTACACCTTC. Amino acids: CASSWDRANGYTF.

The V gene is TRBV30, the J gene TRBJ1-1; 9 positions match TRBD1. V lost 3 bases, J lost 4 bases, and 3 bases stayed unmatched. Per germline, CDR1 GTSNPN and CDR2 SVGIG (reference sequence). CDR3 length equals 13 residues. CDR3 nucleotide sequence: TGTGCCTGGAGAGGACAGGGGAGCACTGAAGCTTTCTTT. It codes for CAWRGQGSTEAFF.

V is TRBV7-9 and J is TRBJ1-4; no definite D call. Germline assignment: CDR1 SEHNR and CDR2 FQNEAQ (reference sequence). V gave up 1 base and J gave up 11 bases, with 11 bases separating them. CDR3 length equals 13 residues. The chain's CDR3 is CASSLGIMRKLFF. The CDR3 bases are TGTGCCAGCAGCTTAGGTATAATGCGGAAACTGTTTTTT. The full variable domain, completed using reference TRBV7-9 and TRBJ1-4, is DTGVSQNPRHKITKRGQNVTFRCDPISEHNRLYWYRQTLGQGPEFLTYFQNEAQLEKSRLLSDRFSAERPKGSFSTLEIQRTEQGDSAMYLCASSLGIMRKLFFGSGTQLSVL.

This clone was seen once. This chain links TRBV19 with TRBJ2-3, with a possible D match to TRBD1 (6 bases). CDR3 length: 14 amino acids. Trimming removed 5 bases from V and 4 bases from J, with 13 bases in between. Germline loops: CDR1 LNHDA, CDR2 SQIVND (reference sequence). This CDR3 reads CASSSRTVPDTQYF. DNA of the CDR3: TGTGCCAGTAGTTCACGGACAGTCCCAGATACGCAGTATTTT.

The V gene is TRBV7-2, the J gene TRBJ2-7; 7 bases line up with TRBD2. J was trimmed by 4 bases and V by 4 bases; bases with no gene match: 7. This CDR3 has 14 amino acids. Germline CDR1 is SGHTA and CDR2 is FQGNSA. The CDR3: CASSWLAGDYEQYF. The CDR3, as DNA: TGTGCCAGCAGCTGGCTGGCGGGAGATTACGAGCAGTACTTC.

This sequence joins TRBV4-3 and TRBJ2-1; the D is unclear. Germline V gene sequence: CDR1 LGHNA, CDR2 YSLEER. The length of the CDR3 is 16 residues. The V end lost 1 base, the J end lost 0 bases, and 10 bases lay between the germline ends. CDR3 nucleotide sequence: TGCGCCAGCAGCCAAGTCCGACAAAACTCCTACAATGAGCAGTTCTTC. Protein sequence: CASSQVRQNSYNEQFF.

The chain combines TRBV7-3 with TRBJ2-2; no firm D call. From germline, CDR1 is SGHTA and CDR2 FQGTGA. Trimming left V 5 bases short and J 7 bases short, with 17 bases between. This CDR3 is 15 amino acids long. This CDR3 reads CASSPSPPSFGELFF. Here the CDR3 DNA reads TGTGCCAGCAGCCCCTCCCCCCCGAGCTTCGGGGAGCTGTTTTTT.

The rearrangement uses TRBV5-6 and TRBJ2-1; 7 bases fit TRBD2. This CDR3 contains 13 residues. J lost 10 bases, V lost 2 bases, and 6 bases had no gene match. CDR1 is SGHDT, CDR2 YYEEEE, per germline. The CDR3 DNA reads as TGTGCCAGCAGCTTTCCTAGCGGAAGCGAGCAGTTCTTC. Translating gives CASSFPSGSEQFF.

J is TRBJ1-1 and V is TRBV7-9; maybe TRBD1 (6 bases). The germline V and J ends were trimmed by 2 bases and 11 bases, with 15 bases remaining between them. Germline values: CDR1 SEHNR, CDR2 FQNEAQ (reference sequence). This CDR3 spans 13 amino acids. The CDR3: CASSLTGTSPAFF. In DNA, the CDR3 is TGTGCCAGCAGCTTAACAGGGACCTCACCGGCTTTCTTT.

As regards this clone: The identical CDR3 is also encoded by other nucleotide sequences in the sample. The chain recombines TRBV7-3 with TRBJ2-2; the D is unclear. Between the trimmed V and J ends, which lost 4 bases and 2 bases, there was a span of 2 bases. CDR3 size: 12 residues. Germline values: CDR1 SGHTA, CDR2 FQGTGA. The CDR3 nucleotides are TGTGCCAGCAGCTCAAACACCGGGGAGCTGTTTTTT. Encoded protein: CASSSNTGELFF.

Here the CDR3 reads CASRALHPQETQYF. The CDR3 DNA sequence: TGTGCCAGCAGAGCTCTTCACCCCCAAGAGACCCAGTACTTC. The rearrangement links TRBV28 to TRBJ2-5; D remains ambiguous. Per germline, CDR1 MDHEN and CDR2 SYDVKM. The CDR3 has 14 amino acids. V lost 6 bases, J lost 1 base, and 12 bases lay in between.